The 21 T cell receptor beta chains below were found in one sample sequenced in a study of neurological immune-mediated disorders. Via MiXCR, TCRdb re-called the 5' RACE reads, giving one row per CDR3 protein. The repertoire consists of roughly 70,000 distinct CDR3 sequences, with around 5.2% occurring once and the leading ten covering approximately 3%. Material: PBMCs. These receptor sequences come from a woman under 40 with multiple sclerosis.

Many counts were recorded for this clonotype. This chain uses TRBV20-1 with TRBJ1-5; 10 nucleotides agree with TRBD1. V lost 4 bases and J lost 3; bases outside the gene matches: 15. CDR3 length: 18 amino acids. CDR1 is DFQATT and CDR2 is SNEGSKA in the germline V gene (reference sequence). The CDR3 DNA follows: TGCAGTGCTACCTCCCTAAACGACAGGGGGCTGGTCAATCAGCCCCAGCATTTT. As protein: CSATSLNDRGLVNQPQHF.

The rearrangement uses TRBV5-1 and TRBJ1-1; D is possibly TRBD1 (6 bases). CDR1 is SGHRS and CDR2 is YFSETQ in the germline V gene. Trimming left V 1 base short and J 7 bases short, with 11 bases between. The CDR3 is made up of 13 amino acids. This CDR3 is CASSLNRDLEAFF. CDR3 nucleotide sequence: TGCGCCAGCAGCTTGAACAGGGACCTTGAAGCTTTCTTT.

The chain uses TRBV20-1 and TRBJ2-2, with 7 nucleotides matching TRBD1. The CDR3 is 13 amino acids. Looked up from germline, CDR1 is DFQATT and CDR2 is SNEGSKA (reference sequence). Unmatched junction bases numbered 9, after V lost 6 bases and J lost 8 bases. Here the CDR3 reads CSAKRTGAGELFF. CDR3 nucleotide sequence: TGCAGTGCCAAACGTACAGGGGCTGGGGAGCTGTTTTTT.

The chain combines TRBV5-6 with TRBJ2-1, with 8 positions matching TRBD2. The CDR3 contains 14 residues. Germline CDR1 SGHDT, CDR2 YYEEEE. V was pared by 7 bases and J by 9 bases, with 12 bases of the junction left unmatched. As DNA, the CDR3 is TGTGCCAGCGATGAACGGGGGGGCCTTGCTGAGCAGTTCTTC. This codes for CASDERGGLAEQFF.

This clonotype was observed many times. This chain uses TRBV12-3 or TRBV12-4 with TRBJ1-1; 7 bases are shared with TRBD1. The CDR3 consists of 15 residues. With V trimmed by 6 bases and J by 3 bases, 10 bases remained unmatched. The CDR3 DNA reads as TGTGCCAGCAGCTCCAGGGGGGGTTCGGACACTGAAGCTTTCTTT. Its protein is CASSSRGGSDTEAFF.

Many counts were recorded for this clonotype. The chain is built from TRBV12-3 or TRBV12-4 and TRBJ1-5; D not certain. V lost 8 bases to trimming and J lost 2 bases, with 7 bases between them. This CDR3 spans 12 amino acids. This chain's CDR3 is CASGDGNQPQHF. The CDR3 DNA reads TGTGCCAGCGGGGATGGCAATCAGCCCCAGCATTTT.

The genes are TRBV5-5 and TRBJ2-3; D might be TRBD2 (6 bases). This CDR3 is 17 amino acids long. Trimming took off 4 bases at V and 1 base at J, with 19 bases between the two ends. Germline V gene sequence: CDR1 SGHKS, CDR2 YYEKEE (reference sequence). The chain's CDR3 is CASSTGVRDWGTDTQYF. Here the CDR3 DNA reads TGTGCCAGCAGCACGGGGGTGCGGGATTGGGGCACAGATACGCAGTATTTT.

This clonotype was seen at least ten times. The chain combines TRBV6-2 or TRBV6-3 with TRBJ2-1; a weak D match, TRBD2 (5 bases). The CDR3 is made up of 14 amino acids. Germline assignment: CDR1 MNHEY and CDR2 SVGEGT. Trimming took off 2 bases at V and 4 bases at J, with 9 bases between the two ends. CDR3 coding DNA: TGTGCCAGCAGTTACGATGGGGAGTACAATGAGCAGTTCTTC. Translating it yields CASSYDGEYNEQFF.

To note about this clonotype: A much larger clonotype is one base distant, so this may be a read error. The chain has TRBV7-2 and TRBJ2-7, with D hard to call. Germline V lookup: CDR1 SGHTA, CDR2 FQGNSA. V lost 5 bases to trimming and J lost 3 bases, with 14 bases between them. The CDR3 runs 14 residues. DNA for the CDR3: TGTGCCAGCAGCCCGGCCAGACGGAGCTACGAGCAGTACTTC. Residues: CASSPARRSYEQYF.

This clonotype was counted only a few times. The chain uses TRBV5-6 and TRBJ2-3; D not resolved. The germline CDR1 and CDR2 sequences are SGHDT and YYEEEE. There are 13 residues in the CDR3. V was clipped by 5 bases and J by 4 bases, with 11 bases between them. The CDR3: CASSPGVADTQYF. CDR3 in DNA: TGTGCCAGCAGTCCTGGCGTTGCAGATACGCAGTATTTT.

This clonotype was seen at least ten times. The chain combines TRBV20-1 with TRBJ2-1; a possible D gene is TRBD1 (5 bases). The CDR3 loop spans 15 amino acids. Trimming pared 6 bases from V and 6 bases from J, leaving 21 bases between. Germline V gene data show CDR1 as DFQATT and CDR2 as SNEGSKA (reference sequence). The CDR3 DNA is TGCAGTGCCACCCTTCGGGCAGGACACGGCAATGAGCAGTTCTTC. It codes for CSATLRAGHGNEQFF.

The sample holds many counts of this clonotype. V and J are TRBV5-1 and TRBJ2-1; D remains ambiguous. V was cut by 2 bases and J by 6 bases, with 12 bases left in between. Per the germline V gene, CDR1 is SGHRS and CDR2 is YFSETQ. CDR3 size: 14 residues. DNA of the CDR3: TGCGCCAGCAGCTTAGAGGCGCGGCGCAATGAGCAGTTCTTC. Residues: CASSLEARRNEQFF.

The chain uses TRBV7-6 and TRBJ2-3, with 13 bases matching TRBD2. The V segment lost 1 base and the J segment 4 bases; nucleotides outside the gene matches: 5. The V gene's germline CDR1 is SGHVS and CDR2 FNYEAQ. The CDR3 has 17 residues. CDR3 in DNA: TGTGCCAGCAGCTTAGTAACTAGCGGGGGGGCCTCAGATACGCAGTATTTT. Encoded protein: CASSLVTSGGASDTQYF.

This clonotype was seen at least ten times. The CDR3 region has the DNA TGTGCCAGCTCCCGGGACCAAAACAATCAGCCCCAGCATTTT. This sequence encodes CASSRDQNNQPQHF. This sequence joins TRBV2 and TRBJ1-5; maybe TRBD1 (5 bases). V dropped 8 bases and J dropped 3 bases, with 14 bases sitting between them. Per germline, CDR1 SNHLY and CDR2 FYNNEI. The CDR3 sequence is 14 residues long.

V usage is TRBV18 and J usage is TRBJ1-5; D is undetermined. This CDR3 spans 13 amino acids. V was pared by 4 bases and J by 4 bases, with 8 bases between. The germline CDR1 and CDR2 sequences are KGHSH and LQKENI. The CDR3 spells CASSLSRNQPQHF. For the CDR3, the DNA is TGTGCCAGCTCACTTTCCCGGAATCAGCCCCAGCATTTT.

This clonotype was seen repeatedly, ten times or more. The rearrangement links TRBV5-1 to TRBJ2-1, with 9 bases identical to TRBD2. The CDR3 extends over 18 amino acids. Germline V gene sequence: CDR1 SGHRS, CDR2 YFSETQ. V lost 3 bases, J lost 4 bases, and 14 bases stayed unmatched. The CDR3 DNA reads TGCGCCAGCAGCTCCGGTAGGGAGCGGGGGGCCTATTACAATGAGCAGTTCTTC. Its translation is CASSSGRERGAYYNEQFF.

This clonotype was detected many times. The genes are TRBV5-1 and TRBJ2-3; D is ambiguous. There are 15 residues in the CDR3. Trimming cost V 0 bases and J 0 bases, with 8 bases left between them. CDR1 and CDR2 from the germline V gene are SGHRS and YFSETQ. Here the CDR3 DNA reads TGCGCCAGCAGCTTGGCTGCAGCCAGCACAGATACGCAGTATTTT. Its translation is CASSLAAASTDTQYF.

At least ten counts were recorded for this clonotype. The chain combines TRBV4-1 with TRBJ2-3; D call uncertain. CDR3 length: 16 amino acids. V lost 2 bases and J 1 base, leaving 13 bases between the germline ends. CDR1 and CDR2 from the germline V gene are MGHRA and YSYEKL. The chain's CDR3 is CASSQRGSWGTDTQYF. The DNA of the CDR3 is TGCGCCAGCAGCCAAAGAGGCAGTTGGGGCACAGATACGCAGTATTTT.

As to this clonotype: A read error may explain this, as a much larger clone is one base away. The CDR3 here is CASSELGKGYGYTF. The CDR3, as DNA: TGTGCCAGCAGTGAATTGGGAAAGGGCTATGGCTACACCTTC. This chain uses TRBV2 with TRBJ1-2; D is ambiguous. CDR3 size: 14 residues. The V gene's germline CDR1 is SNHLY and CDR2 FYNNEI. Trimming cost V 2 bases and J 4 bases, with 11 bases left between them.

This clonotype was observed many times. The CDR3 coding sequence is TGTGCCAGCAGACTCCACTCTGGAAACACCATATATTTT. The encoded protein is CASRLHSGNTIYF. V and J are TRBV27 and TRBJ1-3; D is unresolved. Germline V lookup: CDR1 MNHEY, CDR2 SMNVEV (reference sequence). The CDR3 spans 13 residues. V dropped 6 bases and J dropped 0 bases, with 6 bases sitting between them.

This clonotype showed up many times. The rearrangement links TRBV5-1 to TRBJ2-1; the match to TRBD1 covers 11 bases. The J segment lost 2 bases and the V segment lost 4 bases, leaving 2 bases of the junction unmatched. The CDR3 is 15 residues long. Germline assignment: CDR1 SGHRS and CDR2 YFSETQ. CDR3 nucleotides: TGCGCCAGCAGCACGGACAGGGGGCCCTACAATGAGCAGTTCTTC. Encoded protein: CASSTDRGPYNEQFF.